The present entry profiles one TCR beta chain with its context. Its antigen has not been determined. Per-nucleotide qualities are absent, and no much larger clonotype sits a single base away. The CDR3 regions of human TCRbeta chains were analyzed by immunosequencing. As for the authors' bioinformatics: TCRs in the repertoires were compared against a reference library of SARS-CoV-2-specific TCRs that had been generated with the MIRA antigen-specificity platform. Breadth was defined as the fraction of unique TCRs that were SARS-CoV-2-associated, and depth was defined as the fraction of total T cells that were SARS-CoV-2-associated. Using the MIRA data, every spike-specific TCR was mapped to the spike region that the TCR reacted to and assigned to either a CD4 or a CD8 class. Log10-transformed breadth and depth values were compared by one-way ANOVA with Sidak's multiple comparisons tests. The table was pulled from immuneACCESS by TCRdb, which kept in-frame rearrangements only. Such tables lose some clones; where checked, under half of the loss comes from unresolved V genes, and the rest has no known cause. The V and J calls and clone size are taken from that table; D and trimming were inferred from the DNA. The sample has 140,000 to 150,000 clones on record, around four fifths of them singletons. Of the sample, roughly 4% falls within the top ten clones.

The source of the sample is a study of T cell responses to AZD1222 COVID-19 vaccine (dated by TCRdb to 2020 to 2022). In terms of the full investigation: TCR sequencing was performed for 230 to 250 trial participants, of whom roughly 200 were given two doses of AZD1222 and around 26 were given two doses of MenACWY control vaccine. Enrollment into the trials was organized by age into subgroups of 18-55, 56-69 and 70-plus years, and those subgroups contained roughly 150, 30 and 60 TCR-sequenced participants, respectively. What the research found in general, with its limitations: Participants were mostly white British, with more females than males. The authors suggested clonal diversity may have been underestimated. Conclusions about previously exposed vaccinees are limited, since just six AZD1222 recipients were seropositive for SARS-CoV-2 at baseline. In the small 56-69-year group, the increase in depth fell short of significance, most likely because of low power. CD4 TCRs associated with the vaccine covered the entire spike protein, and the dominant responses were in regions 160-218 and 743-854. Reportedly, close to half of the unique spike-specific TCRs recognized epitopes lying outside the regions that are mutated in the B.1.351 and B.1.1.7 variants. After two AZD1222 doses, spike-specific TCR breadth and depth were significantly higher than at day 0 and than in MenACWY recipients. Because no samples from the day 14 peak response were available, repertoires could be characterized only after the peak T cell response.

The meaning of the sample's time point label: baseline before first vaccination. The treatment or condition label here, explained by the study, means: meningococcal conjugate vaccine given as trial control. Vaccinee samples were obtained from the UK trials COV001 and COV002, which included a single-blind randomized controlled phase 2/3 trial of AZD1222 (ChAdOx1 nCoV-19) in healthy adults. Trial participant PBMC samples were collected at day 0 and day 28 after the second dose for TCRbeta chain sequencing. Measured from the cysteine to the phenylalanine, the CDR3 is 14 residues long. The kept DNA is CDR3 alone, 42 bases in frame from the first base. The germline V end is reduced by 6 bases and the J end by 3 bases; junction bases left unmatched: 7. Sequences LNHDA (CDR1) and SQIVND (CDR2) are obtained from the germline V gene (reference sequence).

The rearrangement joined TRBV19 to TRBJ1-2; 7 middle bases align to TRBD1. Material: peripheral blood, obtained on day 0 of MenACWY control vaccination. This receptor was taken from an adult in good health. In nucleotide form, the sequence is TGTGCCAGTAGGGCGTGGGACAGACACTATGGCTACACCTTC. Protein translation: CASRAWDRHYGYTF. When the CDR3 is completed using the reference TRBV19 and TRBJ1-2 genes on either side, the full variable domain is DGGITQSPKYLFRKEGQNVTLSCEQNLNHDAMYWYRQDPGQGLRLIYYSQIVNDFQKGDIAEGYSVSREKKESFPLTVTSAQKNPTAFYLCASRAWDRHYGYTFGSGTRLTVV.